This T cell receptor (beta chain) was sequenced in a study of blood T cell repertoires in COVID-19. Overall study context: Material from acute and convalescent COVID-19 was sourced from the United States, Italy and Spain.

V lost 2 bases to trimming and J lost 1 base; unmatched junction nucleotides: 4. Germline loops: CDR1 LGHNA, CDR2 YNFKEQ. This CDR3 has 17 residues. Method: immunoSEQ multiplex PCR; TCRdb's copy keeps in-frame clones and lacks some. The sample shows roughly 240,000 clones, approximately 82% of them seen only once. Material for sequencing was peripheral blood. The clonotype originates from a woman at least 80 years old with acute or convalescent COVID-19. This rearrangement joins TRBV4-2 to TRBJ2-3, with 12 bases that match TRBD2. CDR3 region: CASSQLGLAGGTDTQYF. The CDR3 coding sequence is TGTGCCAGCAGCCAACTGGGACTAGCGGGCGGCACAGATACGCAGTATTTT.